What follows are 13 T cell receptor beta chains derived from one specimen sequenced in a study of human T cells and chemical hapten exposure. TCRdb reprocessed the RACE reads with MiXCR, giving one entry per CDR3 protein. In the table there are 50,000 to 65,000 distinct CDR3 sequences, around 7% of which are singletons. Time point: pre-sensitization, week 0. Treatment of the sample: therapeutic diphenylcyclopropenone sensitization with weekly scalp DPC. The material was whole blood, obtained in connection with sensitization to the hapten diphenylcyclopropenone (DPC). The receptors here all came from a woman in her 30s with alopecia areata. Some clones in this sample may be carry-over from other donors' samples.

This clonotype came up many times. In DNA form, the CDR3 reads TGTGCCTGGAGTGTAGTAGGATACCTCGAGCAGTACTTC. Protein product: CAWSVVGYLEQYF. This chain uses TRBV30 with TRBJ2-7, with D unresolved. V lost 0 bases, J lost 6 bases, and 12 bases lay in between. The CDR3 contains 13 residues. The V gene's germline CDR1 is GTSNPN and CDR2 SVGIG (reference sequence).

This clonotype was recorded many times. The chain links TRBV5-6 to TRBJ2-2, with D unresolved. V was clipped by 6 bases and J by 6 bases, with 9 bases between them. This CDR3 comprises 12 residues. The germline CDR1 and CDR2 sequences are SGHDT and YYEEEE. In DNA, the CDR3 is TGTGCCAGCAATATCTGGGCCGGGGAGCTGTTTTTT. This gives the protein CASNIWAGELFF.

Ten or more counts support this clonotype. V gene TRBV5-1 combines with J gene TRBJ1-1; 7 bases agree with TRBD1. There are 16 residues in the CDR3. Germline values: CDR1 SGHRS, CDR2 YFSETQ. V was clipped by 4 bases and J by 6 bases; unmatched bases: 15. The CDR3 sequence: CASSPLPDRRGSEAFF. The CDR3 DNA follows: TGCGCCAGCAGCCCACTACCGGACAGGCGGGGTTCTGAAGCTTTCTTT.

This clonotype was observed many times. The chain has TRBV29-1 and TRBJ1-5; D might be TRBD1 (6 bases). Germline-derived CDR1 and CDR2 are SQVTM and ANQGSEA. V was pared by 4 bases and J by 2 bases, with 9 bases between. The CDR3 spans 13 residues. As DNA, the CDR3 is TGCAGCGTTGCACAGGGAGGCAATCAGCCCCAGCATTTT. As protein: CSVAQGGNQPQHF. Complete variable domain (other parts from reference TRBV29-1 and TRBJ1-5): SAVISQKPSRDICQRGTSLTIQCQVDSQVTMMFWYRQQPGQSLTLIATANQGSEATYESGFVIDKFPISRPNLTFSTLTVSNMSPEDSSIYLCSVAQGGNQPQHFGDGTRLSIL.

This chain connects TRBV5-1 to TRBJ1-6; the D gene is possibly TRBD1 (5 bases). The germline CDR1 and CDR2 sequences are SGHRS and YFSETQ. The CDR3 spans 15 residues. Trimming left V 1 base short and J 10 bases short, with 15 bases between. In DNA, the CDR3 is TGCGCCAGCAGCTTGATGCAGGGTTCCGAATCACCCCTCCACTTT. Translated, it gives CASSLMQGSESPLHF.

This clonotype appeared many times. This chain uses TRBV3-1 with TRBJ1-1, with 10 bases aligning to TRBD1. The CDR3 is made up of 14 amino acids. The V segment lost 2 bases and the J segment 9 bases; nucleotides outside the gene matches: 6. Germline CDR1 and CDR2: LGHDT and YNNKEL (reference sequence). CDR3 coding DNA: TGTGCCAGCAGCCAAAACGGACAGGGGGAAAAAGCTTTCTTT. Translated: CASSQNGQGEKAFF.

This clonotype has a count of ten or more. V gene TRBV12-3 or TRBV12-4 combines with J gene TRBJ1-4; D perhaps matches TRBD1 (6 bases). The CDR3 consists of 15 residues. Trimming stripped 7 bases from V and 7 bases from J, with 19 bases between. CDR3: CASTPDQGWGEKLFF. The CDR3 DNA is TGTGCCAGCACCCCAGATCAGGGGTGGGGTGAAAAACTGTTTTTT.

CDR3 sequence reads: CASSVRQFTGELFF. CDR3 sequence (DNA): TGTGCCAGCAGTGTAAGACAGTTCACCGGGGAGCTGTTTTTT. The chain carries TRBV14 and TRBJ2-2; a weak D match, TRBD1 (5 bases). Germline assignment: CDR1 SGHDN and CDR2 FVKESK. V lost 6 bases and J lost 4, with 12 bases in between. The CDR3 contains 14 residues.

This clonotype was seen ten or more times. This chain links TRBV3-1 with TRBJ2-7; the match to TRBD1 covers 7 bases. Trimming took 2 bases from V and 4 from J; bases not matched to a gene: 8. The CDR3 totals 15 residues. In germline, CDR1 is LGHDT, CDR2 YNNKEL (reference sequence). The DNA of the CDR3 is TGTGCCAGCAGCCAACGCGTGGACAGGCCGTACGAGCAGTACTTC. Translating gives CASSQRVDRPYEQYF.

This clonotype has at least ten counts. The chain employs TRBV29-1 and TRBJ2-3; no firm D call. Germline CDR1 and CDR2: SQVTM and ANQGSEA. CDR3 length: 14 amino acids. Deletions cut 2 bases from V and 3 bases from J, with 12 bases between. In nucleotides, the CDR3 is TGCAGCGTTGAACGGCAGGTAGTAACAGATACGCAGTATTTT. Protein sequence: CSVERQVVTDTQYF.

Many counts were recorded for this clonotype. The chain couples TRBV5-1 to TRBJ1-4; perhaps TRBD1 as D (6 bases). The CDR3 covers 15 residues. Germline assignment: CDR1 SGHRS and CDR2 YFSETQ. V was shortened by 4 bases and J by 7 bases, with 17 bases between the two germline ends. CDR3: CASSPGDNRLEKLFF. The CDR3 coding sequence is TGCGCCAGCAGCCCGGGGGACAACCGCCTTGAAAAACTGTTTTTT. Supplemented by reference TRBV5-1 and TRBJ1-4, the full variable domain reads KAGVTQTPRYLIKTRGQQVTLSCSPISGHRSVSWYQQTPGQGLQFLFEYFSETQRNKGNFPGRFSGRQFSNSRSEMNVSTLELGDSALYLCASSPGDNRLEKLFFGSGTQLSVL.

This clonotype was found many times. CDR3 residues: CASSSGRGAYEQYF. The DNA of the CDR3 is TGTGCCAGCAGTTCCGGACGGGGAGCCTACGAGCAGTACTTC. The rearrangement uses TRBV28 and TRBJ2-7; TRBD2 is a possible D gene (5 bases). The V end lost 4 bases, the J end lost 2 bases, and 12 bases lay between the germline ends. There are 14 residues in the CDR3. Germline V lookup: CDR1 MDHEN, CDR2 SYDVKM.

This clonotype has at least ten counts. The chain has TRBV5-1 and TRBJ2-2; maybe TRBD2 (5 bases). Germline lookup yields CDR1 SGHRS and CDR2 YFSETQ. With 0 bases removed from V and 2 bases from J, the gap between germline ends came to 8 bases. The CDR3 covers 15 residues. CDR3 DNA: TGCGCCAGCAGCTTGGAGGGAGAAAACACCGGGGAGCTGTTTTTT. Translated: CASSLEGENTGELFF.